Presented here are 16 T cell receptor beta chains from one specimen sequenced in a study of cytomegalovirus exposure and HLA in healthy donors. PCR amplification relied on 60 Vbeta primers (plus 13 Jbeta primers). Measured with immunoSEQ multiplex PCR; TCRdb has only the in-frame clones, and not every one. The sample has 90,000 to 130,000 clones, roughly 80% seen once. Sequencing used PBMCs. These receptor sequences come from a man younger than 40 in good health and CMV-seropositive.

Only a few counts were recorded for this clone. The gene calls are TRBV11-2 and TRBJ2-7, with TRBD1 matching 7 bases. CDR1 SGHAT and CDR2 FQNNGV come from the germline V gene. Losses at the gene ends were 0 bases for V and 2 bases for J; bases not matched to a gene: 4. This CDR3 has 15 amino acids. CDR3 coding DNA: TGTGCCAGCAGCTTAGAGTCAGGGGGAGCCTACGAGCAGTACTTC. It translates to CASSLESGGAYEQYF.

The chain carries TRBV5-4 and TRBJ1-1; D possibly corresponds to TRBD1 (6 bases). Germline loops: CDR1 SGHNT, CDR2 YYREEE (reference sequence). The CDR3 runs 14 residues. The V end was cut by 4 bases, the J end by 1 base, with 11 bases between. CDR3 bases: TGTGCCAGCAGCCATCCGGGACAGAACACTGAAGCTTTCTTT. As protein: CASSHPGQNTEAFF.

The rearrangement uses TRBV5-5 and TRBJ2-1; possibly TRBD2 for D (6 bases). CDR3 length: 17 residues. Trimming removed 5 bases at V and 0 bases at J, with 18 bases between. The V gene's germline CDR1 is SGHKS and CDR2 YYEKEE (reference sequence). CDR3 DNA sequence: TGTGCCAGCAGTCACAAAAGTGGGGGGAACTCCTACAATGAGCAGTTCTTC. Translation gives CASSHKSGGNSYNEQFF.

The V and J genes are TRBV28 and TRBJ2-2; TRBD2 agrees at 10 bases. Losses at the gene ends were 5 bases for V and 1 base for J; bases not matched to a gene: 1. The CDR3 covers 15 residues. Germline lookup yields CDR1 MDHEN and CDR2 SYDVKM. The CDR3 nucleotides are TGTGCCAGCAGTACTAGCGGGAAGAACACCGGGGAGCTGTTTTTT. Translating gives CASSTSGKNTGELFF.

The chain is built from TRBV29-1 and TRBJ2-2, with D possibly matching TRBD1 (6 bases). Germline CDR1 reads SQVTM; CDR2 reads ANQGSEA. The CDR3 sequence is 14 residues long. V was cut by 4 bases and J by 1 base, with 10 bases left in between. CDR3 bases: TGCAGCGTTGGGGGGACAAGGAACACCGGGGAGCTGTTTTTT. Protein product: CSVGGTRNTGELFF.

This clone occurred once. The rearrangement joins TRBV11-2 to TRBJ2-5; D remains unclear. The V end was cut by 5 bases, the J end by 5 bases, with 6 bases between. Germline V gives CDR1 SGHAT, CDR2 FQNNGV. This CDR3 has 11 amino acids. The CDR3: CASSPSETQYF. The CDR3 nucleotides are TGTGCCAGCAGCCCGTCGGAGACCCAGTACTTC.

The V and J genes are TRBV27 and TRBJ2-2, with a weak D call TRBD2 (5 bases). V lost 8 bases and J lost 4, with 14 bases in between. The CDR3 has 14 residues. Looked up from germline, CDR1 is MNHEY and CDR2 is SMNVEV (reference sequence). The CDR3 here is CASEGARGTGELFF. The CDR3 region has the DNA TGTGCCAGCGAAGGCGCACGGGGCACCGGGGAGCTGTTTTTT.

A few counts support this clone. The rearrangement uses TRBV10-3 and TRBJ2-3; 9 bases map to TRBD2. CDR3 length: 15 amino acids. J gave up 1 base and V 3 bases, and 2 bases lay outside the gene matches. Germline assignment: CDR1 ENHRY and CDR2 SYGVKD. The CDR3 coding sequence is TGTGCCATCAGTGACTGGACTAGCGGCACAGATACGCAGTATTTT. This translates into CAISDWTSGTDTQYF.

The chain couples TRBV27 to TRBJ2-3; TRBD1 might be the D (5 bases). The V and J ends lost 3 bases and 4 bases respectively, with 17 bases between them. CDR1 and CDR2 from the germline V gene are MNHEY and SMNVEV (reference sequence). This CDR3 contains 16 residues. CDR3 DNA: TGTGCCAGCAGTTTGTCCTTGTTAGGGGCGGCAGATACGCAGTATTTT. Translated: CASSLSLLGAADTQYF.

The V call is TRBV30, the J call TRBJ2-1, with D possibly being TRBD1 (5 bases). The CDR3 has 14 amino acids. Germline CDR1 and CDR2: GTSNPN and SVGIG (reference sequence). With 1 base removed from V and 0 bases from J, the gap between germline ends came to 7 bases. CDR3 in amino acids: CAWSGDSSYNEQFF. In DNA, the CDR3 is TGTGCCTGGAGTGGAGACAGCTCCTACAATGAGCAGTTCTTC.

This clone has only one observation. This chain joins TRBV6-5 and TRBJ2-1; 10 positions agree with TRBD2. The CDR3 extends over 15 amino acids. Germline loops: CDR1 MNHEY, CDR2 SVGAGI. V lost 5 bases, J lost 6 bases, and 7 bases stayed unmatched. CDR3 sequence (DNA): TGTGCCAGCAGTATGCTAGCGGGGGTTCTCAATGAGCAGTTCTTC. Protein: CASSMLAGVLNEQFF.

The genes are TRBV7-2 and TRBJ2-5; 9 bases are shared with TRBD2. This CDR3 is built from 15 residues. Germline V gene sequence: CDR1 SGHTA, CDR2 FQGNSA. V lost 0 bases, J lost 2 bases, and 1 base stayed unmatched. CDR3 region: CASSLALAGQETQYF. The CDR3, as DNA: TGTGCCAGCAGCTTAGCCCTAGCGGGGCAAGAGACCCAGTACTTC.

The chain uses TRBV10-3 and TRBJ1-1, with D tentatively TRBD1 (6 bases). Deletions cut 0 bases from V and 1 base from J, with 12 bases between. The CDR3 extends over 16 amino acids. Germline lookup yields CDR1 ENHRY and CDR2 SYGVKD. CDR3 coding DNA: TGTGCCATCAGTGAGTCTAGGGCGGACAGGAACACTGAAGCTTTCTTT. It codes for CAISESRADRNTEAFF.

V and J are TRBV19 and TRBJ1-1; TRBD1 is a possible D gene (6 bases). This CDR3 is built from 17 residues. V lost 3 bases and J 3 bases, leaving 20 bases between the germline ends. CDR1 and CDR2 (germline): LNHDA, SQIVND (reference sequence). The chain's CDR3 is CASSMITWDPGDTEAFF. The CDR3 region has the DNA TGTGCCAGTAGTATGATAACCTGGGACCCAGGGGACACTGAAGCTTTCTTT.

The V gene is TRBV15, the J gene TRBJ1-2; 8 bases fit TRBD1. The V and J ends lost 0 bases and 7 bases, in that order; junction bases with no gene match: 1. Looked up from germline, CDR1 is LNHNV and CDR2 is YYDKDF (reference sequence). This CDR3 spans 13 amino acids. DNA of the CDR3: TGTGCCACCAGCAGAGACAGGGGGCGTGGCTACACCTTC. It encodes CATSRDRGRGYTF. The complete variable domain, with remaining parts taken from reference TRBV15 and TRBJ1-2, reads DAMVIQNPRYQVTQFGKPVTLSCSQTLNHNVMYWYQQKSSQAPKLLFHYYDKDFNNEADTPDNFQSRRPNTSFCFLDIRSPGLGDTAMYLCATSRDRGRGYTFGSGTRLTVV.

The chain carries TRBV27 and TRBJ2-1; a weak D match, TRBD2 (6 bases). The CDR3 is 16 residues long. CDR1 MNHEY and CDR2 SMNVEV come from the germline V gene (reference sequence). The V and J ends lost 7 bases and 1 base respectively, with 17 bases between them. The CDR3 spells CASTLAGGVSYNEQFF. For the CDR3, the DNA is TGTGCCAGCACCCTAGCCGGCGGGGTATCCTACAATGAGCAGTTCTTC.